This T cell receptor beta chain was captured in a study of cytomegalovirus exposure and HLA in healthy donors. The J segment lost 4 bases and the V segment lost 3 bases, leaving 6 bases of the junction unmatched. Germline V gene data show CDR1 as MDHEN and CDR2 as SYDVKM. The CDR3 totals 15 residues. The PCR used 60 Vbeta and 13 Jbeta primers. The data were produced by immunoSEQ multiplex PCR, yet TCRdb's version contains in-frame clones alone and is incomplete. The sample consists of 180,000 or so clones, roughly 85% of them appearing once. V gene TRBV28 combines with J gene TRBJ1-5; TRBD1 matches at 7 bases. The sequenced sample was PBMCs. The TCR was taken from a man aged 18-30 years in good health and CMV-seropositive. CDR3 in DNA: TGTGCCAGCAGTTTCCCCGACAGGGCTAATCAGCCCCAGCATTTT. Translating gives CASSFPDRANQPQHF.